This TCR beta chain stems from a study of blood T cell repertoires in COVID-19 (TCRdb year 2020). Turning to the overall study: Samples covering the acute and convalescent phases of COVID-19 were provided by collaborators in the United States, Italy and Spain. A de-identified subject ID, COVID-19 status, age in years and sex were almost always included in the sample metadata. Samples were obtained from the ongoing ImmuneRACE study (first 160 participants) and from 950 to 1,500 subjects provided by 6 global collaborators. Subjects who had been exposed to COVID-19, were actively infected with it, or had recovered from it provided the deeply sampled blood TCRbeta repertoires that made up the dataset. Where HLA class I and class II types were available, the types were taken from metadata supplied by the sample provider, not from assay-based typing. A freely available public database, intended as a resource for researchers studying the immune response to SARS-CoV-2, is where the repertoires were released. The prospective study material was composed of cDNA or gDNA derived from T cells, B-cell-depleted T cells, or PBMCs.

TCRbeta CDR3 regions were amplified from genomic DNA using the immunoSEQ Assay, a bias-controlled multiplex PCR. From the authors' description of their analysis: Nucleated cell counts per sample were estimated from amplification of reference gene primers within the assay. Sequence reads were collapsed and filtered to measure the absolute abundance of every unique TCRbeta CDR3 rearrangement. Productive Simpson clonality was computed per sample as the square root of Simpson's diversity index over productive rearrangements. This immuneACCESS table, as held by TCRdb, lists in-frame sequences with V and J called but not all clones. Of the missing ones, under half trace to an unresolved V gene in checked studies; the others have no known cause. V, J and clone size derive from that table, while D and trimming were established from the DNA sequence. Recorded for this sample are about 49,000 clones; about 77% of them occurred a single time. In total, the top ten clones hold roughly two fifths of the sample.

Collaborating institutions collected whole blood in K2EDTA tubes following their own protocols. For TCRbeta analysis, collaborators shipped samples in one of three forms: frozen whole blood, isolated PBMCs, or DNA extracted from either of those sample types. On this clone: The antigen it recognizes is unknown. Base qualities are missing; no much larger clone stands one base away.

Findings and caveats that apply to the study as a whole: The quantity of clinical and demographic metadata differed by source and by participant and was supplied without curation.

The germline V gene yields SGHTA for CDR1 and FQGNSA for CDR2. Taken from cysteine to phenylalanine, the CDR3 has 14 residues. Just CDR3 DNA is preserved here, 42 bases in frame from base 1. Trimming at the junction amounts to 5 bases on V and 6 bases on J, and the germline ends lie 16 bases apart. The sequenced sample was peripheral blood. The chain is assembled from TRBV7-2 and TRBJ1-2; no D gene call is confident. The clonotype comes from a man in his 70s with active or convalescent COVID-19. DNA sequence: TGTGCCAGCAGCGAGTTGATCCAAATGGATGGCTACACCTTC. Its protein product is CASSELIQMDGYTF.